This record looks at one T cell receptor beta chain sequence and its context. The antigen is not known. The data derive from a study of T cells after yellow fever vaccination. The wider study: Preparation of fractions with low cell numbers was performed using SMART-Seq v4 Ultra Low Input.

Germline assignment: CDR1 ENHRY and CDR2 SYGVKD. V was shortened by 5 bases and J by 5 bases, with 6 bases between the two germline ends. The CDR3 spans 11 residues. Study findings and constraints: Repertoires sorted by FACS could include abundant clonotypes that are contaminants from the bulk population. The secondary response was weaker, and its peak arrived faster, on day 5 versus 15.

In making TCR cDNA, 5'RACE template switching added a universal primer site and UMIs to it. From the 5' RACE reads, TCRdb called clonotypes with MiXCR, one entry per CDR3 protein. Altogether tens of thousands of distinct CDR3 sequences are present, roughly 7.7% being singletons, with the ten largest covering about two fifths. The sample in question was CD8+ T cells sorted from PBMCs, obtained on the day of the yellow fever booster vaccination. This TCR was sampled from a man in his thirties or forties who received the YFV17D yellow fever vaccine. The chain joins TRBV10-3 to TRBJ2-5; D remains unclear. The CDR3 DNA reads TGTGCCATCAGTCCCGGGGAGACCCAGTACTTC. It specifies CAISPGETQYF.